The following is a TCR beta chain sequence with its context. Generated by immunoSEQ multiplex PCR, the TCRdb table keeps only in-frame clones and is missing some. This sample has about 96,000 clones; around 89% occur once, and the top ten carry around 1.6%. This sample is drawn from a study of T cell responses to AZD1222 COVID-19 vaccine. Trimming cost V 8 bases and J 2 bases, with 18 bases left between them. The CDR3 covers 15 residues. The germline V gene has CDR1 MNHEY and CDR2 SVGAGI. This clonotype originated in an adult in good health. The genes are TRBV6-5 and TRBJ1-1; a possible D gene is TRBD1 (5 bases). Sample: peripheral blood, taken on day 0 of AZD1222 vaccination. CDR3 DNA sequence: TGTGCCAGCCACCTTCAGGGTGCGCGTAACACTGAAGCTTTCTTT. Protein product: CASHLQGARNTEAFF.